This is a list of T cell receptor beta chains from one sample in a study of control samples from healthy donors and cancer patients. The repertoire was sequenced with immunoSEQ multiplex PCR; TCRdb's copy has only in-frame clones and lacks some. Among around 130,000 clones listed, more than 80% were seen once. Sequencing was performed on blood. Receptors originate from a man between 18 and 29 years old in good health. CDR3s include the opening cysteine and the closing phenylalanine or tryptophan. The order of the fields is V gene, J gene, clone size, D gene, CDR3 DNA, CDR3 protein. The D gene is left open where the match is weak. Size is omitted from some rows. Given values are once, few, many or a class for expanded clones.

V: TRBV7-8; J: TRBJ1-1; size: once; D: -; DNA: TGTGCCAGCAGCTCCCTACGAGGGGACACTGAAGCTTTCTTT; CDR3: CASSSLRGDTEAFF
V: TRBV2; J: TRBJ1-1; size: -; D: TRBD1; DNA: TGTGCCAGCAGTGAATCCCGACAGGGGGCGGGCACTGAAGCTTTCTTT; CDR3: CASSESRQGAGTEAFF
V: TRBV5-1; J: TRBJ2-2; size: -; D: TRBD2; DNA: TGCGCCAGTACCGGGACTAGCGGGGGGGCGAACACCGGGGAGCTGTTTTTT; CDR3: CASTGTSGGANTGELFF
V: TRBV28; J: TRBJ2-3; size: -; D: TRBD2; DNA: TGTGCCAGCAGACCAGCGGGGGGGCCGGGAGATACGCAGTATTTT; CDR3: CASRPAGGPGDTQYF
V: TRBV27; J: TRBJ2-1; size: -; D: TRBD2; DNA: TGTGCCAGCAGTTCCTTAGCGGGAGGGAACAATGAGCAGTTCTTC; CDR3: CASSSLAGGNNEQFF
V: TRBV6-5; J: TRBJ1-6; size: -; D: -; DNA: TGTGCCAGCAGCCAAAAGGGAACTTCACCCCTCCACTTT; CDR3: CASSQKGTSPLHF
V: TRBV28; J: TRBJ2-1; size: -; D: -; DNA: TGTGCCAGCAGTTTATCCTACAATGAGCAGTTCTTC; CDR3: CASSLSYNEQFF
V: TRBV5-1; J: TRBJ1-6; size: once; D: -; DNA: TGCGCCAGCAGCTTCGGACGCGATTCACCCCTCCACTTT; CDR3: CASSFGRDSPLHF
V: TRBV6-5; J: TRBJ1-2; size: -; D: -; DNA: TGTGCCAGCAGAATAGGGCGGGGGGGCAGTAATGGCTACACCTTC; CDR3: CASRIGRGGSNGYTF
V: TRBV30; J: TRBJ1-2; size: -; D: -; DNA: TGTGCCTGGAGTTCGGCGGGGGGACCAATCTATGGCTACACCTTC; CDR3: CAWSSAGGPIYGYTF
V: TRBV29-1; J: TRBJ1-5; size: -; D: TRBD1; DNA: TGCAGCGTTTTGGACAGGGTAGACCAGCCCCAGCATTTT; CDR3: CSVLDRVDQPQHF
V: TRBV10-2; J: TRBJ2-2; size: -; D: -; DNA: TGCGCCAGCAGCGTGAAAGCGAACACCGGGGAGCTGTTTTTT; CDR3: CASSVKANTGELFF
V: TRBV7-2; J: TRBJ2-3; size: once; D: -; DNA: TGTGCCAGCAGCTTAGGGGGGGGGCCAGATACGCAGTATTTT; CDR3: CASSLGGGPDTQYF
V: TRBV30; J: TRBJ2-5; size: -; D: -; DNA: TGTGCCTGGATTCCGTTCTCGCGGGGCAATCAAGAGACCCAGTACTTC; CDR3: CAWIPFSRGNQETQYF
V: TRBV6-5; J: TRBJ1-2; size: -; D: TRBD1; DNA: TGTGCCAGCAGTCTGGACAGGGACAACTATGGCTACACCTTC; CDR3: CASSLDRDNYGYTF
V: TRBV7-8; J: TRBJ2-7; size: few; D: TRBD1; DNA: TGTGCCAGCTCTTGGGACAGCTACGAGCAGTACTTC; CDR3: CASSWDSYEQYF
V: TRBV27; J: TRBJ2-3; size: -; D: -; DNA: TGTGCCAGCGCTTGGGAGGAGGACACAGATACGCAGTATTTT; CDR3: CASAWEEDTDTQYF
V: TRBV18; J: TRBJ2-5; size: -; D: -; DNA: TGTGCCAGCTCACCAAGACAGGCTACTGAGACCCAGTACTTC; CDR3: CASSPRQATETQYF
V: TRBV2; J: TRBJ1-6; size: -; D: -; DNA: TGTGCCAGCAGTGAAGAAGTTACAGGGACGGGTTCACCCCTCCACTTT; CDR3: CASSEEVTGTGSPLHF
V: TRBV12-5; J: TRBJ2-1; size: -; D: TRBD1; DNA: TGTGCTAGTGGTCATAGACAGGGGGTTTACAATGAGCAGTTCTTC; CDR3: CASGHRQGVYNEQFF
V: TRBV7-9; J: TRBJ2-2; size: -; D: -; DNA: TGTGCCAGCAGCTTAGCCCGACAGAGCACCGGGGAGCTGTTTTTT; CDR3: CASSLARQSTGELFF
V: TRBV25-1; J: TRBJ1-4; size: -; D: -; DNA: TGTGCCAGCAGGCCAGAGGGGGGATGGCATGAAAAACTGTTTTTT; CDR3: CASRPEGGWHEKLFF
V: TRBV7-2; J: TRBJ1-2; size: -; D: TRBD1; DNA: TGTGCCAGCAGCGTCGGACAGGGGTATGGCTACACCTTC; CDR3: CASSVGQGYGYTF
V: TRBV9; J: TRBJ1-1; size: -; D: -; DNA: TGTGCCAGCAACGAGACATCGGGGGGCAGGGGTCGGAAAAGAGCTGAAGCTTTCTTT; CDR3: CASNETSGGRGRKRAEAFF